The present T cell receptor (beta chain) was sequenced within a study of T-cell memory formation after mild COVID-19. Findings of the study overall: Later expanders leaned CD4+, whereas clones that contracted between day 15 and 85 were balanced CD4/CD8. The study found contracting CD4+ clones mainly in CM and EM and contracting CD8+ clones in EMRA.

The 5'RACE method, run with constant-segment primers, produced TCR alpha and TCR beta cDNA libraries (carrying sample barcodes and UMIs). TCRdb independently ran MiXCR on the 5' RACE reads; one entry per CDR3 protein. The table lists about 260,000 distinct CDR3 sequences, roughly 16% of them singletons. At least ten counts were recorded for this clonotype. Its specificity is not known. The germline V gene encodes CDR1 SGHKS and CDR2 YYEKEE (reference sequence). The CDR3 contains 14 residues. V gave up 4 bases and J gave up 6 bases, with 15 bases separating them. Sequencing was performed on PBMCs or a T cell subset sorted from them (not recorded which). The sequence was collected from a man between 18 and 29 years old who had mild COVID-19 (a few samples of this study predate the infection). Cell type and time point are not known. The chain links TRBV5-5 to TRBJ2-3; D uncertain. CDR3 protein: CASSPIHSRDTQYF. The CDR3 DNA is TGTGCCAGCAGCCCGATTCACTCGAGGGATACGCAGTATTTT.